Each of the 20 T cell receptor beta chains below was sequenced from the same sample in a study of cytomegalovirus exposure and HLA in healthy donors. The PCR contained 60 Vbeta and 13 Jbeta primers. Only in-frame clones appear in the TCRdb table, and some are missing; sequencing was by immunoSEQ multiplex PCR. The table includes about 140,000 clones, roughly 80% detected once. The sample consisted of PBMCs. The receptor set was obtained from a female donor in good health and CMV-seronegative.

V usage is TRBV2 and J usage is TRBJ2-1; 15 bases line up with TRBD2. CDR1 SNHLY and CDR2 FYNNEI come from the germline V gene. The CDR3 consists of 17 residues. J lost 6 bases, V lost 4 bases, and 7 bases had no gene match. In nucleotides, the CDR3 is TGTGCCAGCAGTGGTTTGGGACTAGCGGGGGGCAGCAATGAGCAGTTCTTC. This translates into CASSGLGLAGGSNEQFF.

V usage is TRBV28 and J usage is TRBJ1-2, with a tentative D call TRBD1 (5 bases). Germline V CDR1 and CDR2: MDHEN, SYDVKM. V lost 2 bases and J 4 bases, leaving 11 bases between the germline ends. The CDR3 has 14 residues. The CDR3 sequence: CASSLRGGFYGYTF. In DNA, the CDR3 is TGTGCCAGCAGTTTACGGGGGGGTTTCTATGGCTACACCTTC.

In the case of this clone: One junction end disagrees with the germline gene, perhaps due to a read error. The same CDR3 is also encoded by other DNA sequences in this sample. V gene TRBV10-1 combines with J gene TRBJ2-4; the match to TRBD2 covers 7 bases. This CDR3 spans 15 amino acids. The germline gives CDR1 WNHNN, CDR2 SYGVQD (reference sequence). The CDR3 loop is CASSSGDTAKNIQYF. CDR3 DNA sequence: TGCGCCAGCAGTAGCGGGGATACGGCCAAAAACATCCAGTACTTC.

The gene calls are TRBV4-1 and TRBJ2-5, with 9 bases matching TRBD1. Germline CDR1 is MGHRA and CDR2 is YSYEKL. V dropped 1 base and J dropped 2; count of bases not matched to a gene: 5. The CDR3 runs 16 residues. The CDR3 region is CASSQVGTGPQETQYF. CDR3 nucleotides: TGCGCCAGCAGCCAAGTGGGGACAGGGCCTCAAGAGACCCAGTACTTC.

V usage is TRBV7-6 and J usage is TRBJ1-3, with 8 bases that match TRBD1. V lost 2 bases, J lost 14 bases, and 8 bases stayed unmatched. Germline values: CDR1 SGHVS, CDR2 FNYEAQ. CDR3 length: 13 amino acids. The chain's CDR3 is CASSLTDRDPVYF. In DNA, the CDR3 is TGTGCCAGCAGCTTAACGGACAGGGATCCGGTATATTTT.

This rearrangement joins TRBV13 to TRBJ2-7, with a possible D match to TRBD1 (5 bases). The V and J ends lost 5 bases and 2 bases respectively, with 16 bases between them. The germline V gene encodes CDR1 PRHDT and CDR2 FYEKMQ (reference sequence). The CDR3 loop spans 15 amino acids. The CDR3 nucleotides are TGTGCCAGCAGCGCGAGTGCAGGGAATACCTACGAGCAGTACTTC. Amino acid sequence: CASSASAGNTYEQYF. The full variable domain, completed using reference TRBV13 and TRBJ2-7, is AAGVIQSPRHLIKEKRETATLKCYPIPRHDTVYWYQQGPGQDPQFLISFYEKMQSDKGSIPDRFSAQQFSDYHSELNMSSLELGDSALYFCASSASAGNTYEQYFGPGTRLTVT.

The rearrangement links TRBV18 to TRBJ2-7, with a possible D match to TRBD1 (6 bases). The CDR3 extends over 14 amino acids. Germline CDR1 is KGHSH and CDR2 is LQKENI. V dropped 1 base and J dropped 6 bases, with 13 bases sitting between them. The CDR3 bases are TGTGCCAGCTCACCACGGGACACGCTCGGCGAGCAGTACTTC. Protein sequence: CASSPRDTLGEQYF.

This chain joins TRBV28 and TRBJ1-2; perhaps TRBD1 as D (6 bases). Germline CDR1 reads MDHEN; CDR2 reads SYDVKM. The V and J ends lost 5 bases and 4 bases respectively, with 14 bases between them. This CDR3 comprises 14 residues. The CDR3 DNA reads as TGTGCCAGCAGTCGCCCCGACAGGTCCTATGGCTACACCTTC. It yields the protein CASSRPDRSYGYTF.

The chain couples TRBV5-1 to TRBJ2-5; TRBD1 matches 7 bases. The CDR3 spans 14 residues. The V gene's germline CDR1 is SGHRS and CDR2 YFSETQ. V lost 5 bases to trimming and J lost 0 bases; unmatched junction nucleotides: 4. The CDR3 loop reads CASRSGQHQETQYF. CDR3 sequence (DNA): TGCGCCAGCAGATCGGGACAGCACCAAGAGACCCAGTACTTC.

The chain links TRBV6-1 to TRBJ1-1, with a possible D match to TRBD1 (5 bases). The V end lost 5 bases, the J end lost 0 bases, and 7 bases lay between the germline ends. The V gene's germline CDR1 is MNHNS and CDR2 SASEGT. This CDR3 is 13 amino acids long. Written as DNA, the CDR3 is TGTGCCAGCAGTATACAGGTGAACACTGAAGCTTTCTTT. Its translation: CASSIQVNTEAFF.

This clone has just one count. The V call is TRBV27, the J call TRBJ1-6; no reliable D call. Trimming removed 2 bases at V and 0 bases at J, with 11 bases between. This CDR3 has 17 amino acids. Germline V gene lookup returns CDR1 MNHEY and CDR2 SMNVEV (reference sequence). CDR3 sequence: CASSLMSPSSYNSPLHF. DNA for the CDR3: TGTGCCAGCAGTTTAATGTCCCCTAGCTCCTATAATTCACCCCTCCACTTT.

This clone was recorded a few times. Other nucleotide sequences from this sample produce the same CDR3. The chain uses TRBV5-5 and TRBJ1-4, with TRBD1 identical over 7 bases. J was trimmed by 7 bases and V by 0 bases; bases with no gene match: 3. Germline V lookup: CDR1 SGHKS, CDR2 YYEKEE (reference sequence). The CDR3 loop spans 14 amino acids. CDR3 in DNA: TGTGCCAGCAGCTTGGACAGGGGTGGTGAAAAACTGTTTTTT. It yields the protein CASSLDRGGEKLFF. The full variable domain, completed using reference TRBV5-5 and TRBJ1-4, is DAGVTQSPTHLIKTRGQQVTLRCSPISGHKSVSWYQQVLGQGPQFIFQYYEKEERGRGNFPDRFSARQFPNYSSELNVNALLLGDSALYLCASSLDRGGEKLFFGSGTQLSVL.

This clone was seen a handful of times. The chain recombines TRBV5-1 with TRBJ2-3, with TRBD2 identical over 10 bases. Trimming took 1 base from V and 6 from J; bases not matched to a gene: 5. CDR3 size: 15 residues. Germline CDR1 is SGHRS and CDR2 is YFSETQ. The CDR3 is CASSLSSGGADTQYF. CDR3 sequence (DNA): TGCGCCAGCAGCTTGTCGAGCGGGGGGGCTGATACGCAGTATTTT. The variable domain in full, with the rest retrieved from reference TRBV5-1 and TRBJ2-3, is KAGVTQTPRYLIKTRGQQVTLSCSPISGHRSVSWYQQTPGQGLQFLFEYFSETQRNKGNFPGRFSGRQFSNSRSEMNVSTLELGDSALYLCASSLSSGGADTQYFGPGTRLTVL.

The CDR3 loop reads CASSSLAGGSYEQYF. The DNA of the CDR3 is TGTGCCAGCAGTTCTCTAGCGGGAGGGTCCTACGAGCAGTACTTC. The V call is TRBV28, the J call TRBJ2-5; 12 bases align to TRBD2. The tail of the sequence fits TRBJ2-7 better, so the J call may be wrong. The length of the CDR3 is 15 residues. Germline V lookup: CDR1 MDHEN, CDR2 SYDVKM.

This clone was detected only a few times. The V and J genes are TRBV10-3 and TRBJ1-2; 7 nucleotides match TRBD1. CDR3 size: 16 residues. The junction had 10 bases not matched to a gene; V was cut back by 2 bases and J by 4 bases. The germline gives CDR1 ENHRY, CDR2 SYGVKD. The CDR3, as DNA: TGTGCCATCAGTGAGCCAAGACAGGGTGACTCCTATGGCTACACCTTC. Its translation: CAISEPRQGDSYGYTF.

The chain couples TRBV25-1 to TRBJ2-1; TRBD1 might be the D (5 bases). The V end was cut by 3 bases, the J end by 5 bases, with 14 bases between. From germline, CDR1 is MGHDK and CDR2 SYGVNS. The CDR3 length is 15 residues. CDR3 bases: TGTGCCAGCAGTGACCCCGAAGGGGTCGACAATGAGCAGTTCTTC. Translated, it gives CASSDPEGVDNEQFF. The full variable domain, rest sourced from reference TRBV25-1 and TRBJ2-1, is EADIYQTPRYLVIGTGKKITLECSQTMGHDKMYWYQQDPGMELHLIHYSYGVNSTEKGDLSSESTVSRIRTEHFPLTLESARPSHTSQYLCASSDPEGVDNEQFFGPGTRLTVL.

The genes are TRBV19 and TRBJ2-5, with D possibly matching TRBD1 (7 bases). V was cut by 7 bases and J by 5 bases, with 14 bases left in between. The CDR3 consists of 13 residues. Germline loops: CDR1 LNHDA, CDR2 SQIVND (reference sequence). This CDR3 reads CASTNRGGETQYF. The CDR3 region has the DNA TGTGCCAGTACCAACAGGGGAGGCGAGACCCAGTACTTC. Using reference TRBV19 and TRBJ2-5 for the parts outside the CDR3, the full variable domain is DGGITQSPKYLFRKEGQNVTLSCEQNLNHDAMYWYRQDPGQGLRLIYYSQIVNDFQKGDIAEGYSVSREKKESFPLTVTSAQKNPTAFYLCASTNRGGETQYFGPGTRLLVL.

The chain combines TRBV19 with TRBJ1-2; D gene unclear. V lost 4 bases to trimming and J lost 3 bases, with 9 bases between them. This CDR3 is 13 amino acids long. In germline, CDR1 is LNHDA, CDR2 SQIVND (reference sequence). CDR3 loop: CASSTRQDYGYTF. The CDR3 DNA reads as TGTGCCAGTAGTACAAGACAAGACTATGGCTACACCTTC.

The chain employs TRBV19 and TRBJ1-5; a weak D match, TRBD1 (6 bases). CDR3 length: 17 amino acids. Germline CDR1 is LNHDA and CDR2 is SQIVND (reference sequence). The V gene lost 6 bases and the J gene lost 0 bases, with 18 bases spanning the gap. The CDR3 sequence is CASSVRGVGASNQPQHF. The DNA for the CDR3 is TGTGCCAGTAGCGTCAGGGGCGTTGGGGCTAGCAATCAGCCCCAGCATTTT.

V usage is TRBV7-2 and J usage is TRBJ2-1; 16 positions agree with TRBD2. The CDR3 has 18 residues. V was pared by 4 bases and J by 0 bases, with 3 bases of the junction left unmatched. CDR1 SGHTA and CDR2 FQGNSA come from the germline V gene. The CDR3 nucleotides read TGTGCCAGCAGCTCGGGACTAGCGGGAGGGGGCTCCTACAATGAGCAGTTCTTC. Its translation is CASSSGLAGGGSYNEQFF.